This passage covers 17 T cell receptor beta chains from one sample sequenced in a study of OX40 agonist ivuxolimab in advanced cancers. Library creation used the immunoSEQ multiplex PCR assay. What TCRdb holds here is the immuneACCESS table cut down to in-frame rearrangements. Part of the clones is not present; checked against another copy, under half of the missing clones reflect an unresolved V gene, and the others are unexplained. For this sample the table gives fewer than 80,000 clones, of which approximately 83% were detected only once. The leading ten clones occupy more than 0.6% of the sample. The sequenced sample was CD4+ or CD8+ T cells sorted from blood, obtained in a trial of the OX40 agonist ivuxolimab. These receptors all stem from an adult with an advanced solid tumor such as melanoma, head and neck, liver or kidney cancer.

The J gene is TRBJ1-2, the V gene TRBV7-8; perhaps TRBD1 as D (6 bases). The V and J ends lost 1 base and 4 bases respectively, with 10 bases between them. CDR1 and CDR2 (germline): SGHVS, FQNEAQ. This CDR3 region has 14 residues. Written as DNA, the CDR3 is TGTGCCAGCAGCTTAGGGACAGAGAGCTATGGCTACACCTTC. Amino acid sequence: CASSLGTESYGYTF.

This rearrangement joins TRBV5-6 to TRBJ1-5, with D possibly TRBD1 on 5 matching bases. Trimming stripped 3 bases from V and 0 bases from J, with 10 bases between. This CDR3 is built from 15 residues. Looked up from germline, CDR1 is SGHDT and CDR2 is YYEEEE. CDR3 bases: TGTGCCAGCAGCTCTGGGACCTTTAGCAATCAGCCCCAGCATTTT. Its translation is CASSSGTFSNQPQHF.

This chain links TRBV5-8 with TRBJ2-1; 7 bases agree with TRBD1. Losses at the gene ends were 2 bases for V and 0 bases for J; bases not matched to a gene: 2. CDR3 length equals 15 residues. Germline values: CDR1 SGHTS, CDR2 YDEGEE. CDR3 DNA sequence: TGTGCCAGCAGCTTCGCAGGGGGCTCCTACAATGAGCAGTTCTTC. Its translation: CASSFAGGSYNEQFF. Filled out from reference TRBV5-8 and TRBJ2-1, the complete variable domain reads EAGVTQSPTHLIKTRGQQATLRCSPISGHTSVYWYQQALGLGLQFLLWYDEGEERNRGNFPPRFSGRQFPNYSSELNVNALELEDSALYLCASSFAGGSYNEQFFGPGTRLTVL.

This clone was seen only once. The chain employs TRBV6-5 and TRBJ1-1; D unclear. The germline V and J ends were trimmed by 0 bases and 5 bases, with 10 bases remaining between them. Germline V gene sequence: CDR1 MNHEY, CDR2 SVGAGI. The CDR3 sequence is 14 residues long. CDR3 nucleotides: TGTGCCAGCAGTTACTCGGGCGGGAGGACTGAAGCTTTCTTT. It encodes CASSYSGGRTEAFF.

The rearrangement uses TRBV5-6 and TRBJ2-4, with D perhaps TRBD1 (5 bases). The CDR3 consists of 15 residues. Trimming took 2 bases from V and 1 from J, leaving 10 bases between them. Germline CDR1 and CDR2: SGHDT and YYEEEE. CDR3 region: CASSLQAGAKNIQYF. The CDR3 coding sequence is TGTGCCAGCAGCTTACAAGCAGGGGCCAAAAACATTCAGTACTTC.

The V call is TRBV19, the J call TRBJ2-7, with 9 bases lining up with TRBD1. Unmatched junction bases numbered 7, after V lost 5 bases and J lost 5 bases. This CDR3 has 14 amino acids. Germline V gene lookup returns CDR1 LNHDA and CDR2 SQIVND (reference sequence). CDR3 sequence: CASSSGQGVHEQYF. The CDR3 DNA is TGTGCCAGTAGTTCGGGACAGGGAGTACACGAGCAGTACTTC.

V gene TRBV7-3 combines with J gene TRBJ2-5, with 10 bases identical to TRBD1. J was trimmed by 5 bases and V by 2 bases; bases with no gene match: 2. The V gene's germline CDR1 is SGHTA and CDR2 FQGTGA. The CDR3 has 14 amino acids. The CDR3 region is CASSLGTGAETQYF. The DNA of the CDR3 is TGTGCCAGCAGCTTAGGGACAGGGGCGGAGACCCAGTACTTC.

The J gene is TRBJ2-5, the V gene TRBV20-1; D possibly corresponds to TRBD2 (5 bases). The ends were cut back, 6 bases at V and 3 bases at J, with 8 bases in the middle. This CDR3 comprises 11 residues. Looked up from germline, CDR1 is DFQATT and CDR2 is SNEGSKA (reference sequence). CDR3 bases: TGCAGTGCCAGCGGAGAAGAGACCCAGTACTTC. Its protein product is CSASGEETQYF.

In regard to this clone: The identical CDR3 is also encoded by other nucleotide sequences in the sample. The J gene is TRBJ1-6, the V gene TRBV30; possibly TRBD1 for D (5 bases). Germline V gene lookup returns CDR1 GTSNPN and CDR2 SVGIG (reference sequence). Trimming stripped 0 bases from V and 7 bases from J, with 16 bases between. The CDR3 is 16 amino acids. This chain's CDR3 is CAWSVMGGVRNSPLHF. DNA of the CDR3: TGTGCCTGGAGTGTAATGGGGGGGGTCAGGAATTCACCCCTCCACTTT. Together with reference TRBV30 and TRBJ1-6, the CDR3 gives the full variable domain: SQTIHQWPATLVQPVGSPLSLECTVEGTSNPNLYWYRQAAGRGLQLLFYSVGIGQISSEVPQNLSASRPQDRQFILSSKKLLLSDSGFYLCAWSVMGGVRNSPLHFGNGTRLTVT.

The chain employs TRBV30 and TRBJ2-5; 13 bases line up with TRBD2. This CDR3 has 14 residues. The trim removed 3 bases at V and 3 bases at J, leaving 1 base unmatched. The germline V gene encodes CDR1 GTSNPN and CDR2 SVGIG (reference sequence). CDR3 sequence: CAWSGTSGEETQYF. The CDR3, as DNA: TGTGCCTGGAGCGGGACTAGCGGGGAAGAGACCCAGTACTTC.

The chain has TRBV13 and TRBJ2-7; TRBD1 matches 7 bases. This CDR3 contains 14 residues. Germline V lookup: CDR1 PRHDT, CDR2 FYEKMQ (reference sequence). With V trimmed by 4 bases and J by 7 bases, 10 bases remained unmatched. CDR3 region: CASSSDRVLGEQYF. CDR3 bases: TGTGCCAGCAGCTCAGACAGGGTCCTGGGTGAGCAGTACTTC.

The chain joins TRBV7-2 to TRBJ2-5; D unclear. CDR1 and CDR2 (germline): SGHTA, FQGNSA. Trimming took off 2 bases at V and 2 bases at J, with 6 bases between the two ends. The CDR3 runs to 13 residues. Written as DNA, the CDR3 is TGTGCCAGCAGCTTAATGCAGCAAGAGACCCAGTACTTC. Amino acids: CASSLMQQETQYF.

CDR3 protein: CASSMSTRANEKLFF. CDR3 sequence (DNA): TGTGCCAGTAGTATGTCCACCAGAGCTAATGAAAAACTGTTTTTT. The chain carries TRBV19 and TRBJ1-4; the D is unclear. The CDR3 is made up of 15 amino acids. Trimming took off 3 bases at V and 3 bases at J, with 11 bases between the two ends. CDR1 and CDR2 (germline): LNHDA, SQIVND (reference sequence).

The V and J genes are TRBV27 and TRBJ1-2; possible D gene TRBD1, 6 bases. The CDR3 has 17 amino acids. Germline CDR1 is MNHEY and CDR2 is SMNVEV (reference sequence). V shed 5 bases and J shed 4 bases, with 23 bases lying between them. CDR3 protein: CASSPLGVSGVGYGYTF. CDR3 sequence (DNA): TGTGCCAGCAGTCCCCTTGGCGTGTCAGGGGTCGGCTATGGCTACACCTTC.

This sequence joins TRBV7-3 and TRBJ1-1, with D possibly matching TRBD1 (5 bases). V dropped 2 bases and J dropped 6 bases, with 10 bases sitting between them. This CDR3 has 13 amino acids. Germline CDR1 and CDR2: SGHTA and FQGTGA. CDR3 in amino acids: CASSLRREAEAFF. For the CDR3, the DNA is TGTGCCAGCAGCTTACGCAGGGAGGCTGAAGCTTTCTTT.

The rearrangement joins TRBV7-3 to TRBJ2-1; TRBD1 matches 7 bases. This CDR3 has 14 residues. J was trimmed by 8 bases and V by 5 bases; bases with no gene match: 9. Germline V CDR1 and CDR2: SGHTA, FQGTGA. The CDR3 coding sequence is TGTGCCAGCAGCCCCCGAGGGGGCCGTGATGAGCAGTTCTTC. Amino acids: CASSPRGGRDEQFF.

The chain combines TRBV18 with TRBJ1-1; D gene unclear. The CDR3 has 16 amino acids. V dropped 3 bases and J dropped 1 base, with 15 bases sitting between them. CDR1 is KGHSH, CDR2 LQKENI, per germline. Here the CDR3 reads CASSPNHGTANTEAFF. CDR3 in DNA: TGTGCCAGCTCACCCAACCACGGAACGGCGAACACTGAAGCTTTCTTT.